Shown below are 5 T cell receptor beta chains from a single sample sequenced in a study of CD8 T cells in ankylosing spondylitis. TCRdb itself ran the 5' RACE reads through MiXCR, one entry per CDR3 protein. The sample has about 140,000 distinct CDR3 sequences; 7% to 10% are singletons. The sample comprised synovial fluid, either unsorted or a sorted T cell fraction (not recorded which). These receptors were taken from a male donor with ankylosing spondylitis.

The table lists this clonotype with many counts. V and J are TRBV5-1 and TRBJ2-1; no reliable D call. Germline assignment: CDR1 SGHRS and CDR2 YFSETQ. V lost 1 base and J lost 4, with 9 bases in between. The CDR3 sequence is 14 residues long. In DNA, the CDR3 is TGCGCCAGCAGCTTGATACAAAAGTACAATGAGCAGTTCTTC. This encodes CASSLIQKYNEQFF. The complete variable domain, with remaining parts taken from reference TRBV5-1 and TRBJ2-1, reads KAGVTQTPRYLIKTRGQQVTLSCSPISGHRSVSWYQQTPGQGLQFLFEYFSETQRNKGNFPGRFSGRQFSNSRSEMNVSTLELGDSALYLCASSLIQKYNEQFFGPGTRLTVL.

This clonotype was seen at least ten times. V and J are TRBV29-1 and TRBJ1-1; TRBD1 aligns across 11 bases. CDR1 and CDR2 from the germline V gene are SQVTM and ANQGSEA. This CDR3 has 13 amino acids. V was clipped by 6 bases and J by 4 bases; unmatched bases: 4. Here the CDR3 DNA reads TGCAGCGTGGCGGGACAGGGGGGCACTGAAGCTTTCTTT. Amino acids: CSVAGQGGTEAFF.

The chain uses TRBV11-2 and TRBJ2-1; D perhaps matches TRBD2 (6 bases). V lost 7 bases and J 8 bases, leaving 15 bases between the germline ends. There are 13 residues in the CDR3. Germline lookup yields CDR1 SGHAT and CDR2 FQNNGV. Written as DNA, the CDR3 is TGTGCCAGCACTCCGGGACTCGGATATGAGCAGTTCTTC. Its protein product is CASTPGLGYEQFF. The variable domain in full, with the rest retrieved from reference TRBV11-2 and TRBJ2-1, is EAGVAQSPRYKIIEKRQSVAFWCNPISGHATLYWYQQILGQGPKLLIQFQNNGVVDDSQLPKDRFSAERLKGVDSTLKIQPAKLEDSAVYLCASTPGLGYEQFFGPGTRLTVL.

This clonotype was observed at least ten times. The V gene is TRBV11-2, the J gene TRBJ2-3; D is undetermined. Germline-derived CDR1 and CDR2 are SGHAT and FQNNGV. The CDR3 sequence is 17 residues long. Deletions cut 0 bases from V and 1 base from J, with 14 bases between. For the CDR3, the DNA is TGTGCCAGCAGCTTAGACGACCCCCCCCAGGGCACAGATACGCAGTATTTT. This encodes CASSLDDPPQGTDTQYF.

In this sample, this clonotype turned up many times. The CDR3: CASSLVGDGTDTQYF. The CDR3 coding sequence is TGCGCCAGCAGCTTGGTGGGGGACGGCACAGATACGCAGTATTTT. The chain employs TRBV5-1 and TRBJ2-3; perhaps D is TRBD1 or TRBD2 (5 bases each). The CDR3 sequence is 15 residues long. Germline values: CDR1 SGHRS, CDR2 YFSETQ. V was trimmed by 0 bases and J by 1 base, leaving 9 bases between them.